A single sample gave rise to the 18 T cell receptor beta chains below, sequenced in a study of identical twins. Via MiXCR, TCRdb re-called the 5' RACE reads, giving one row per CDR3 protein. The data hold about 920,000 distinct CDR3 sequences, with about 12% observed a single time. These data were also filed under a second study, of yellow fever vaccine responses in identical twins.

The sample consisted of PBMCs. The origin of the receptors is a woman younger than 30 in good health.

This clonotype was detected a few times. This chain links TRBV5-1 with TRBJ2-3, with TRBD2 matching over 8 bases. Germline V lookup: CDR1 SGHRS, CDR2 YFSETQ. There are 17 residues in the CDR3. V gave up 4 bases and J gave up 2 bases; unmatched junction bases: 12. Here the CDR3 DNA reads TGCGCCAGCAGCCCCCTCGGGGGAGCGGGGGCCACAGATACGCAGTATTTT. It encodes CASSPLGGAGATDTQYF.

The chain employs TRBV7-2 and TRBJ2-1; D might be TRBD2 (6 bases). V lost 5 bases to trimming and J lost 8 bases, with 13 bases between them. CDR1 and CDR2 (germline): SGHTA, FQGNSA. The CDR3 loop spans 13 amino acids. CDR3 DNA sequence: TGTGCCAGCAGCAACCGACTAGTCGATGAGCAGTTCTTC. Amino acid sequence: CASSNRLVDEQFF.

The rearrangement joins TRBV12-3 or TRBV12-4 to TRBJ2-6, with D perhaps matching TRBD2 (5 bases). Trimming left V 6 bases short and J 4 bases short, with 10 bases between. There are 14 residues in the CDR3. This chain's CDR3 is CASSHKRGANVLTF. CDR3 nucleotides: TGTGCCAGCAGCCACAAGCGGGGGGCCAACGTCCTGACTTTC.

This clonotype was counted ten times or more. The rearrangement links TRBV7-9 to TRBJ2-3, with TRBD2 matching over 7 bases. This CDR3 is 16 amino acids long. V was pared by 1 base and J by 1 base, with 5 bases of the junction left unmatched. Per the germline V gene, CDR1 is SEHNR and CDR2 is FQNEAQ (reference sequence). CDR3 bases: TGTGCCAGCAGCTTAGACCCAGCGGGACGCACAGATACGCAGTATTTT. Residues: CASSLDPAGRTDTQYF.

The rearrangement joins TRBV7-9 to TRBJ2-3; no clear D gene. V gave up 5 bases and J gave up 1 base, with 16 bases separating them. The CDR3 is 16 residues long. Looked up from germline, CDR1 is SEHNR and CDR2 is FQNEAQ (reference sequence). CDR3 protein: CASSRPAGVGTDTQYF. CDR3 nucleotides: TGTGCCAGCAGCCGGCCGGCCGGCGTGGGCACAGATACGCAGTATTTT.

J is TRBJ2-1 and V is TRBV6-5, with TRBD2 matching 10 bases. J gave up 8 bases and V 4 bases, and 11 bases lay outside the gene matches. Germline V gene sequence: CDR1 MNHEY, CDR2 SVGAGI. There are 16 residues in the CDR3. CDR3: CASSSRPSGGLDEQFF. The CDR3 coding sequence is TGTGCCAGCAGTTCACGACCTAGCGGGGGCCTCGATGAGCAGTTCTTC.

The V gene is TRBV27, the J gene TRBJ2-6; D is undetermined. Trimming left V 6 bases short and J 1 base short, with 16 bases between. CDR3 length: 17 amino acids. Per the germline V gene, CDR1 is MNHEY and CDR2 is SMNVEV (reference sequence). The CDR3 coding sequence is TGTGCCAGCAGCTTCCTAAGAACTGGATCTGGGGCCAACGTCCTGACTTTC. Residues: CASSFLRTGSGANVLTF.

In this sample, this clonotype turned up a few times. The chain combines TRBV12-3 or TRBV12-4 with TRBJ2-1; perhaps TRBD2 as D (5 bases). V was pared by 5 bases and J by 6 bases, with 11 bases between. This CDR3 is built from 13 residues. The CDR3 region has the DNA TGTGCCAGCAGTCCCACGGGATTCAATGAGCAGTTCTTC. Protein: CASSPTGFNEQFF.

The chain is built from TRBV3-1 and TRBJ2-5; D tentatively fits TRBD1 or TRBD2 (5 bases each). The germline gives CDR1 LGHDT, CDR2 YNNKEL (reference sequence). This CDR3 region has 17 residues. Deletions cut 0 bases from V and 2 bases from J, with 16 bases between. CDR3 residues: CASSQEGVGTAQETQYF. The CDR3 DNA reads TGTGCCAGCAGCCAAGAGGGCGTAGGGACGGCGCAAGAGACCCAGTACTTC.

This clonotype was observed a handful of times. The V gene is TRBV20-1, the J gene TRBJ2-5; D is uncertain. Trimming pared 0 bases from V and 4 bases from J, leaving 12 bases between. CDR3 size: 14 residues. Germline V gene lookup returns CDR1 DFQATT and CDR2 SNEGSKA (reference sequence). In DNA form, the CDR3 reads TGCAGTGCTAGAGATCGGAAAGGGATAGAGACCCAGTACTTC. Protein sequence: CSARDRKGIETQYF.

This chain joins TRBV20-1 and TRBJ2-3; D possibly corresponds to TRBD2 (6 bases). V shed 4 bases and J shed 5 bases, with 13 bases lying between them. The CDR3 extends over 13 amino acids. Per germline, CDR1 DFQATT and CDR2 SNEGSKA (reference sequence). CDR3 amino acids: CSAKGSGKDTQYF. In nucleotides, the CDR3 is TGCAGTGCTAAGGGTAGCGGAAAAGATACGCAGTATTTT.

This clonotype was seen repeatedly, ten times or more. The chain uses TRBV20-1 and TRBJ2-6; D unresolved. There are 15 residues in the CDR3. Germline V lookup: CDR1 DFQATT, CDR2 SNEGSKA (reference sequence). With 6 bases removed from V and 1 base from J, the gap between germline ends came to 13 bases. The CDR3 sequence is CSAISRRSGANVLTF. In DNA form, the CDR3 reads TGCAGTGCGATCAGTAGGCGGTCTGGGGCCAACGTCCTGACTTTC.

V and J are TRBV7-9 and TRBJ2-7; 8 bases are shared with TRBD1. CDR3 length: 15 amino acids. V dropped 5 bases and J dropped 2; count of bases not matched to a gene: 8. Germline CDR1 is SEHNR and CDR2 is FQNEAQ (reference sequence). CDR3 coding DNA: TGTGCCAGCAGCCCAGGACAGGGACCTGCCTACGAGCAGTACGTC. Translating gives CASSPGQGPAYEQYV.

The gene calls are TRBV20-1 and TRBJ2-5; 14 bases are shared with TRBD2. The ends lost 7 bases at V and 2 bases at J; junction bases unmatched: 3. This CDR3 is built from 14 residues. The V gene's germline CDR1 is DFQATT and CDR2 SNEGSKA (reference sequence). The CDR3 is CSVRTSGGQETQYF. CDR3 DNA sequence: TGCAGTGTAAGGACTAGCGGGGGGCAAGAGACCCAGTACTTC.

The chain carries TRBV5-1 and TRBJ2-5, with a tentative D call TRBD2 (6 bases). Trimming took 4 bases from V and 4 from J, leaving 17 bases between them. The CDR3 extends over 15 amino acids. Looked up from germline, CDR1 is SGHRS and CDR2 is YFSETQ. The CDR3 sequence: CASSTGEDHLETQYF. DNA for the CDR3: TGCGCCAGCAGCACCGGGGAGGACCATCTAGAGACCCAGTACTTC.

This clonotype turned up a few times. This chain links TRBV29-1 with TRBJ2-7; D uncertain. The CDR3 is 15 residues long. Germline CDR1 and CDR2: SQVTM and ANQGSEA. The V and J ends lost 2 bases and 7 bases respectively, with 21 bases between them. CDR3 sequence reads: CSVEIQVTPRKEQYV. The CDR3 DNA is TGCAGCGTTGAAATTCAGGTGACACCTCGGAAGGAGCAGTACGTC.

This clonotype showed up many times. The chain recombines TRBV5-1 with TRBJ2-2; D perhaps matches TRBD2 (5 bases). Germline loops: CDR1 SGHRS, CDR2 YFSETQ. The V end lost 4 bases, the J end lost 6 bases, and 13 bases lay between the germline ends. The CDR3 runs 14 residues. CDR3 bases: TGCGCCAGCAGCCGCGAAGGACTGTCCGGGGAGCTGTTTTTT. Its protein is CASSREGLSGELFF.

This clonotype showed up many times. CDR3 residues: CASSAPGQDRANYGYTF. CDR3 coding DNA: TGCGCCAGCAGCGCGCCGGGACAGGATAGAGCTAACTATGGCTACACCTTC. The chain uses TRBV5-1 and TRBJ1-2, with 8 bases identical to TRBD1. V lost 4 bases, J lost 0 bases, and 11 bases stayed unmatched. CDR1 SGHRS and CDR2 YFSETQ come from the germline V gene. The CDR3 is 17 amino acids. Filled out from reference TRBV5-1 and TRBJ1-2, the complete variable domain reads KAGVTQTPRYLIKTRGQQVTLSCSPISGHRSVSWYQQTPGQGLQFLFEYFSETQRNKGNFPGRFSGRQFSNSRSEMNVSTLELGDSALYLCASSAPGQDRANYGYTFGSGTRLTVV.